This paragraph reports one T cell receptor beta chain. Study processing details: It was from reference gene primer amplification that nucleated cell counts were estimated. Profiling relied on immunoSEQ multiplex PCR, and the TCRdb table lists in-frame clones only, not all of them. Clonal size and the V and J genes are those of that table, whereas D and trimming came from the DNA. Here the sample spans some 190,000 clones, under 90% being singletons. The data originate from a study of blood T cell repertoires in COVID-19. About the research overall: The United States, Italy and Spain provided the acute and convalescent COVID-19 samples. Sample material is recorded as cDNA or gDNA derived from T cells, B-cell-depleted T cells, or PBMCs.

J was trimmed by 6 bases and V by 4 bases; bases with no gene match: 9. Germline assignment: CDR1 SGHRS and CDR2 YFSETQ. This CDR3 spans 15 amino acids. This sequence joins TRBV5-1 and TRBJ1-1, with 10 bases identical to TRBD1. Source material: peripheral blood. This clonotype was sampled from a woman aged 80 or over with active or convalescent COVID-19. The CDR3 nucleotides are TGCGCCAGCAGCCCCCAGACAGGGGGCTATGCTGAAGCTTTCTTT. This encodes CASSPQTGGYAEAFF. The entire variable domain, with the rest obtained from reference TRBV5-1 and TRBJ1-1, is as follows: KAGVTQTPRYLIKTRGQQVTLSCSPISGHRSVSWYQQTPGQGLQFLFEYFSETQRNKGNFPGRFSGRQFSNSRSEMNVSTLELGDSALYLCASSPQTGGYAEAFFGQGTRLTVV.